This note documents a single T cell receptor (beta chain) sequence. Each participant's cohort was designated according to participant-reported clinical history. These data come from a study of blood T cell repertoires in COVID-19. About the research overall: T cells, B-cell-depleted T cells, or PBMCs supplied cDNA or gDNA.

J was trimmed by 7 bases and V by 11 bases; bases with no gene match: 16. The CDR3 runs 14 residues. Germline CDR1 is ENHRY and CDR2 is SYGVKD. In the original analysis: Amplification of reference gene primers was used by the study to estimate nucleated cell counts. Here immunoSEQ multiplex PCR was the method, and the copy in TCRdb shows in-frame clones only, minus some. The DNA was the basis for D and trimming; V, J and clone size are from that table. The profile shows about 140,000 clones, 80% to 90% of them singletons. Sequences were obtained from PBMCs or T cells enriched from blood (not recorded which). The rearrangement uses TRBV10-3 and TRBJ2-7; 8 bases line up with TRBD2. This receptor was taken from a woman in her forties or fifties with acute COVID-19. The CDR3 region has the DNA TGTGCCGCCAGGCTGGGACCGGGAGGGTCAGAGCAGTACTTC. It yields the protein CAARLGPGGSEQYF.